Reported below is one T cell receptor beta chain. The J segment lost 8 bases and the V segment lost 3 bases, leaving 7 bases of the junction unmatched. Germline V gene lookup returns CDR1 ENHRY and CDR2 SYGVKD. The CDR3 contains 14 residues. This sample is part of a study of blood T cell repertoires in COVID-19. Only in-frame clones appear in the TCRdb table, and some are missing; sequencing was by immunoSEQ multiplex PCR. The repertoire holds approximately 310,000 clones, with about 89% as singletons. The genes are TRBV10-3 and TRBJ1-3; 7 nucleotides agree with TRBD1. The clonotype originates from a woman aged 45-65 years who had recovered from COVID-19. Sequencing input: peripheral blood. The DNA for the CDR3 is TGTGCCATCAGTGACCAAAACAGGGGAGACACCATATATTTT. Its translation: CAISDQNRGDTIYF.